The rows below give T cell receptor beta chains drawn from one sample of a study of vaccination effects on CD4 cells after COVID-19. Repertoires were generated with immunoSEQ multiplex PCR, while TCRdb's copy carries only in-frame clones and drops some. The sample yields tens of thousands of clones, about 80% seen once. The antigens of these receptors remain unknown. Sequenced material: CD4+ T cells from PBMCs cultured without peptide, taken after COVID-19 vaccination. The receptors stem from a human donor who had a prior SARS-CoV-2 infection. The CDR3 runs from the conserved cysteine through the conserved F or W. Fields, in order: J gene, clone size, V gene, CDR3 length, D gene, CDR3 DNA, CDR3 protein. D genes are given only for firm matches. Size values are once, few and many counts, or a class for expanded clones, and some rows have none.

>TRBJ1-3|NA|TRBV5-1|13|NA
TGCGCCAGCAGCTTGATCCCCTCGGGGACCATATATTTT
CASSLIPSGTIYF
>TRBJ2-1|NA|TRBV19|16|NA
TGTGCCAGTAGTATTCGGAGTACCCTTTCCTACAATGAGCAGTTCTTC
CASSIRSTLSYNEQFF
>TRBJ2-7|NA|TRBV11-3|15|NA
TGTGCCAGCAGCCCATGGTGGGACCAGACCTACGAGCAGTACTTC
CASSPWWDQTYEQYF
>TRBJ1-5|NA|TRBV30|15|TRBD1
TGTGCCTGGTCTCCCGGGACAGGTGGAGATCAGCCCCAGCATTTT
CAWSPGTGGDQPQHF
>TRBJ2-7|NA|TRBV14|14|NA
TGTGCCAGCAGCCATTGGCGCAGTTCCTACGAGCAGTACTTC
CASSHWRSSYEQYF
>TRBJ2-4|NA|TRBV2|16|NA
TGTGCCAGCACCAGAACTCAGGGACACCCCTCGAACATTCAGTACTTC
CASTRTQGHPSNIQYF
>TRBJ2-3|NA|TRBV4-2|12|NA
TGTGCCAGCAGCGCAGGCACAGATACGCAGTATTTT
CASSAGTDTQYF
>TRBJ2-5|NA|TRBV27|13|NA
TGTGCCAGCAGCGGACAGTACCAAGAGACCCAGTACTTC
CASSGQYQETQYF
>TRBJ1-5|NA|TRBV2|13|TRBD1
TGTGCCAGCAGTACCAGCCGGGACAGGGGGCAGCATTTT
CASSTSRDRGQHF
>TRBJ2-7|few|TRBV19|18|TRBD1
TGTGCCAGCACAAGTAGAGGTCCGGTAACAGGGGGCGATTACGAGCAGTACTTC
CASTSRGPVTGGDYEQYF
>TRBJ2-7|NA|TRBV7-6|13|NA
TGTGCCAGCAGTCGGGCAGAAGGATACGAGCAGTACTTC
CASSRAEGYEQYF
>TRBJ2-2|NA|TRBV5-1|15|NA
TGCGCCAGCAGCTTGAGTGGCCCCGCCACCGGGGAGCTGTTTTTT
CASSLSGPATGELFF
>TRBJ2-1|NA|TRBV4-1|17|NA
TGCGCCAGCGAAGGGGGACGCAGAGGAGGGTCCTACAATGAGCAGTTCTTC
CASEGGRRGGSYNEQFF
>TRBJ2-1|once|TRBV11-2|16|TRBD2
TGTGCCAGCACCCGTGCTTGGCGGGAGCCTGGCAATGAGCAGTTCTTC
CASTRAWREPGNEQFF
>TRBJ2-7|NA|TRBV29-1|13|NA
TGCAGCGTTGGTTACCTGGATGGGCGCGAGCAGTACTTC
CSVGYLDGREQYF
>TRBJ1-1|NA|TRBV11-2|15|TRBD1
TGTGCCAGCAGCTTCGACAGGGGCCTCAACACTGAAGCTTTCTTT
CASSFDRGLNTEAFF
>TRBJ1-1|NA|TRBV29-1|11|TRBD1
TGCAGCGCTAGACAGGGCTCTGAAGCTTTCTTT
CSARQGSEAFF
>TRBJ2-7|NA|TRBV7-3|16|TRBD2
TGTGCCAGCAGCTTAGGGGGTGGTAGCGGGAGCGCCGAGCAGTACTTC
CASSLGGGSGSAEQYF
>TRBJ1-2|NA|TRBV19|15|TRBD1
TGTGCCAGTAGTCCTGGACAGGTCGTTGGCTATGGCTACACCTTC
CASSPGQVVGYGYTF
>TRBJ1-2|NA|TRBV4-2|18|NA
TGTGCCAGCAGCCAAGATGACCTCGACGAGGTCGGTAACTATGGCTACACCTTC
CASSQDDLDEVGNYGYTF
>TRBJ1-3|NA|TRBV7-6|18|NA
TGTGCCAGCAGACTAGAGGGCCAGGGCCAATTACCTGGAAACACCATATATTTT
CASRLEGQGQLPGNTIYF
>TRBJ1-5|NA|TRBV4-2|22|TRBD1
TGTGCCAGCAGCCAGTCCCCATCCAGTGAAAGGTTCGGACAGGGTCTAAATCAGCCCCAGCATTTT
CASSQSPSSERFGQGLNQPQHF
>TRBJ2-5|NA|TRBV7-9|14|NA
TGTGCCAGCAGCTTAAGGGGGGCCCAAGAGACCCAGTACTTC
CASSLRGAQETQYF
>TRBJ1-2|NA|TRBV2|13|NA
TGTGCCAGCAGTGTCTCAGGGAGCGGTGGCTACACCTTC
CASSVSGSGGYTF
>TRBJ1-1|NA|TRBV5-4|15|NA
TGTGCCAGCAGTTCCTCCAGGAGCAGGGACACTGAAGCTTTCTTT
CASSSSRSRDTEAFF
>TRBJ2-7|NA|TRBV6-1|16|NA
TGTGCCAGCAGTGAAGCACGGAGCAGGAGAACCTACGAGCAGTACTTC
CASSEARSRRTYEQYF
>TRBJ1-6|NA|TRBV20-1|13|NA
TGCAGTGCTAGTTCCCGTCCGGAAACACCCCTCCACTTT
CSASSRPETPLHF
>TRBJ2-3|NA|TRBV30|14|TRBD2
TGTGCCTGGAGGGTAGCGGGAGCAACAGATACGCAGTATTTT
CAWRVAGATDTQYF
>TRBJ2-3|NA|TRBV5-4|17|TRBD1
TGTGCCAGCAGCCTCCAATACAGGGGAAAACGCACAGATACGCAGTATTTT
CASSLQYRGKRTDTQYF
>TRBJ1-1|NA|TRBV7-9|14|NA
TGTGCCAGCAGCTTTACAGGGTTGAACACTGAAGCTTTCTTT
CASSFTGLNTEAFF
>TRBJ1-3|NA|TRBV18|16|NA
TGTGCCAGCTCACCGGCCGTCTGGGAAGGGGGAAACACCATATATTTT
CASSPAVWEGGNTIYF
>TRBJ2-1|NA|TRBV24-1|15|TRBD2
TGTGCCACCAGTGAGGGGACTAGCGCCTACAATGAGCAGTTCTTC
CATSEGTSAYNEQFF
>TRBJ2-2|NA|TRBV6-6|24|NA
TGTGCCAGCAGTCCACCTGCAAATCGGGACGCCCCGAATCCGCCAAAAACGAACACCGGGGAGCTGTTTTTT
CASSPPANRDAPNPPKTNTGELFF
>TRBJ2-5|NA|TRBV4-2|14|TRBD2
TGTGCCAGCAGCCTGACTAGCGGGGGGGAGACCCAGTACTTC
CASSLTSGGETQYF
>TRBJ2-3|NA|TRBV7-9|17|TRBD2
TGTGCCAGCAGCCAAAAGACGGGGAGGGGCTCCGCAGATACGCAGTATTTT
CASSQKTGRGSADTQYF
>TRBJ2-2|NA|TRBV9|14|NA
TGTGCCAGCAGCGTAGACCAGCCCCCCGGGGAGCTGTTTTTT
CASSVDQPPGELFF
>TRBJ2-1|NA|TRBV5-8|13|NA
TGTGCCAGCAGCCCAGGTTTGTACAATGAGCAGTTCTTC
CASSPGLYNEQFF
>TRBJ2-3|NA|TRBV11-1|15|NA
TGTGCCAGCAGCGTAAGTAACGAGGGCACAGATACGCAGTATTTT
CASSVSNEGTDTQYF
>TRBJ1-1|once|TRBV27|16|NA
TGTGCCAGCAGTTTATCGGGATTCCTGGGCGTCACTGAAGCTTTCTTT
CASSLSGFLGVTEAFF
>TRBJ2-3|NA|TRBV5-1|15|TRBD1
TGCGCCAGCAGCTTGACGACAGGGGGCGAAGATACGCAGTATTTT
CASSLTTGGEDTQYF
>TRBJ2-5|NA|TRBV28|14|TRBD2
TGTGCCAGCAGGGCGGGGGGCACTCAAGAGACCCAGTACTTC
CASRAGGTQETQYF